What follows are 11 T cell receptor beta chains derived from one specimen sequenced in a study of blood T cells in healthy people across ages. It was with a sample-barcoded 5' primer and a J-beta primer mix that a second PCR of roughly 7 to 12 cycles was run. One entry per CDR3 protein results from TCRdb running MiXCR on the 5' RACE reads. The table has hundreds of thousands of distinct CDR3 sequences, approximately 21% seen once; the top ten hold 3.5% to 4%. The sample was blood. The receptors derive from a man in his sixties or seventies in good health.

Only a few counts were recorded for this clonotype. This chain joins TRBV18 and TRBJ2-3; possibly TRBD2 for D (7 bases). The CDR3 runs 16 residues. Trimming cost V 5 bases and J 8 bases, with 23 bases left between them. Germline CDR1 reads KGHSH; CDR2 reads LQKENI. The CDR3: CASSSSGGLPGATQYF. Here the CDR3 DNA reads TGTGCCAGCTCAAGTTCGGGAGGCCTCCCAGGGGCTACGCAGTATTTT. The full variable domain, rest sourced from reference TRBV18 and TRBJ2-3, is NAGVMQNPRHLVRRRGQEARLRCSPMKGHSHVYWYRQLPEEGLKFMVYLQKENIIDESGMPKERFSAEFPKEGPSILRIQQVVRGDSAAYFCASSSSGGLPGATQYFGPGTRLTVL.

The chain uses TRBV20-1 and TRBJ2-3; a possible D gene is TRBD1 (6 bases). V was trimmed by 6 bases and J by 1 base, leaving 17 bases between them. The CDR3 totals 15 residues. Looked up from germline, CDR1 is DFQATT and CDR2 is SNEGSKA (reference sequence). CDR3 sequence reads: CSASTGIRRTDTQYF. CDR3 bases: TGCAGTGCATCAACAGGGATACGCCGCACAGATACGCAGTATTTT.

This clonotype has just a few counts. V and J are TRBV27 and TRBJ1-5; D gene uncertain. CDR3 length: 16 residues. Trimming removed 0 bases at V and 2 bases at J, with 11 bases between. Germline V gene sequence: CDR1 MNHEY, CDR2 SMNVEV (reference sequence). CDR3: CASSLSNVHGNQPQHF. The CDR3 DNA sequence: TGTGCCAGCAGTTTATCGAACGTCCACGGCAATCAGCCCCAGCATTTT.

This clonotype was seen more than once but under ten times. This chain links TRBV7-9 with TRBJ2-1; TRBD1 agrees at 7 bases. There are 13 residues in the CDR3. The germline V gene encodes CDR1 SEHNR and CDR2 FQNEAQ (reference sequence). V shed 5 bases and J 4 bases; nucleotides not matched to a gene: 2. This CDR3 is CASSEGQYNEQFF. The DNA for the CDR3 is TGTGCCAGCAGCGAGGGACAGTACAATGAGCAGTTCTTC.

The gene calls are TRBV20-1 and TRBJ2-4; TRBD2 aligns across 9 bases. The CDR3 loop spans 15 amino acids. The germline gives CDR1 DFQATT, CDR2 SNEGSKA (reference sequence). The ends lost 4 bases at V and 2 bases at J; junction bases unmatched: 6. CDR3 DNA sequence: TGCAGTGCTAAAGCGGGAGGCCTTTCCAAAAACATTCAGTACTTC. This encodes CSAKAGGLSKNIQYF.

In its sample, this clonotype was seen a few times. J is TRBJ2-5 and V is TRBV20-1, with a tentative D call TRBD1 (6 bases). Judging by the DNA end, TRBJ2-1 fits better; the J call may be wrong. The CDR3 covers 14 residues. The germline V gene has CDR1 DFQATT and CDR2 SNEGSKA (reference sequence). In DNA form, the CDR3 reads TGCAGTGCTAGACCCCCTGAGGGGGTCGGGGAGCAGTTCTTC. Residues: CSARPPEGVGEQFF.

The CDR3, as DNA: TGCAGTGCTAGATTCAGGCCCGGGCGAAGCACAGATACGCAGTATTTT. It yields the protein CSARFRPGRSTDTQYF. This sequence joins TRBV20-1 and TRBJ2-3; D call uncertain. V was cut by 2 bases and J by 0 bases, with 15 bases left in between. Per germline, CDR1 DFQATT and CDR2 SNEGSKA (reference sequence). The CDR3 is made up of 16 amino acids.

The chain links TRBV20-1 to TRBJ2-7, with 7 bases identical to TRBD2. The CDR3 has 14 amino acids. Germline-derived CDR1 and CDR2 are DFQATT and SNEGSKA (reference sequence). With 0 bases clipped from V and 4 bases from J, the junction kept 6 bases outside the gene matches. The CDR3 nucleotides read TGCAGTGCTAGAGATATGGCGGGAGTGTACGAGCAGTACTTC. This gives the protein CSARDMAGVYEQYF.

The gene calls are TRBV6-2 or TRBV6-3 and TRBJ2-5, with D tentatively TRBD1 (5 bases). V lost 7 bases to trimming and J lost 4 bases, with 13 bases between them. CDR3 length: 13 residues. From germline, CDR1 is MNHEY and CDR2 SVGEGT. CDR3 bases: TGTGCCAGCACCCAAACAGGAAGAGAGACCCAGTACTTC. Translating gives CASTQTGRETQYF.

The chain links TRBV28 to TRBJ1-6; weak D call: TRBD1 (5 bases). This CDR3 has 18 amino acids. V gave up 7 bases and J gave up 4 bases, with 23 bases separating them. Germline V gene lookup returns CDR1 MDHEN and CDR2 SYDVKM. In DNA, the CDR3 is TGTGCCAGCACCACAGGACCTAATAATCCTAAATATAATTCACCCCTCCACTTT. This codes for CASTTGPNNPKYNSPLHF. Drawing the rest from reference TRBV28 and TRBJ1-6, the complete variable domain is DVKVTQSSRYLVKRTGEKVFLECVQDMDHENMFWYRQDPGLGLRLIYFSYDVKMKEKGDIPEGYSVSREKKERFSLILESASTNQTSMYLCASTTGPNNPKYNSPLHFGNGTRLTVT.

This clonotype was seen a handful of times. The chain employs TRBV6-5 and TRBJ2-5, with 7 bases identical to TRBD2. The CDR3 totals 15 residues. Germline values: CDR1 MNHEY, CDR2 SVGAGI. V was pared by 1 base and J by 5 bases, with 7 bases of the junction left unmatched. CDR3: CASSYLPGGRETQYF. For the CDR3, the DNA is TGTGCCAGCAGTTACTTACCGGGAGGAAGGGAGACCCAGTACTTC.